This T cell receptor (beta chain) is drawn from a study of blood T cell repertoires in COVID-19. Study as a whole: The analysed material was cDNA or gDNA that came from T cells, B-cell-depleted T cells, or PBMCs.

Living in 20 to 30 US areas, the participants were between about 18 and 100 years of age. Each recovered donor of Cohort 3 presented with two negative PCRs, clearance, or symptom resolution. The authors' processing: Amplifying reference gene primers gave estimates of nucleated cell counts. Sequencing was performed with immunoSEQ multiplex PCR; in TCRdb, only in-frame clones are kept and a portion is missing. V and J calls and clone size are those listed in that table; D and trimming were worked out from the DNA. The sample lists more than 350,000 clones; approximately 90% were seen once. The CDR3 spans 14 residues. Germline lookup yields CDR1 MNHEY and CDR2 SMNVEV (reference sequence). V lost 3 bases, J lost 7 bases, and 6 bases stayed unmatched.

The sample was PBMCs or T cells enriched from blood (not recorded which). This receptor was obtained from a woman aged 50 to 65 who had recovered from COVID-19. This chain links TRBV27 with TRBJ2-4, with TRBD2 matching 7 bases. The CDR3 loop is CASSLRQGGNIQYF. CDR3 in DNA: TGTGCCAGCAGTTTGCGGCAGGGAGGGAACATTCAGTACTTC.